Listed below are T cell receptor beta chains from one sample, sequenced in a study of blood T cell repertoires in COVID-19. Libraries were prepared by immunoSEQ multiplex PCR; TCRdb keeps only in-frame clonotypes and omits some of them. The sample includes 53,000 or so clones, about 80% of them seen just once. Sequenced: peripheral blood. The receptors here all came from a human donor in a cohort sampled during active COVID-19. Each CDR3 is given with its conserved first and last residue. Fields, in order: D gene, V gene, J gene, clone size, CDR3 protein, CDR3 DNA. D genes are given only for firm matches. Clone size is not always given. Where it is, it says once, few, many or a class for expanded clones.

>TRBD2|TRBV15|TRBJ2-1|-
CATASSGGRDEQFF
TGTGCCACCGCCTCTAGCGGGGGGCGCGATGAGCAGTTCTTC
>TRBD1|TRBV27|TRBJ2-5|-
CASSPGTGGFQETQYF
TGTGCCAGCAGTCCGGGGACAGGGGGATTCCAAGAGACCCAGTACTTC
>TRBD2|TRBV28|TRBJ2-7|-
CASSLQAGGPYEQYF
TGTGCCAGCAGTTTACAAGCGGGAGGGCCCTACGAGCAGTACTTC
>TRBD1|TRBV18|TRBJ2-5|-
CASSPGTGEQETQYF
TGTGCCAGCTCACCAGGGACAGGGGAACAAGAGACCCAGTACTTC
>-|TRBV2|TRBJ2-2|-
CASSEMGQSEFGELFF
TGTGCCAGCAGTGAAATGGGGCAGAGTGAGTTCGGGGAGCTGTTTTTT
>TRBD1|TRBV19|TRBJ1-2|few
CASSQDRLEGYTF
TGTGCCAGTAGTCAGGACAGGCTAGAAGGCTACACCTTC
>-|TRBV18|TRBJ1-3|-
CASSPLQRGPGNTIYF
TGTGCCAGCTCACCACTGCAGCGGGGGCCTGGAAACACCATATATTTT
>-|TRBV7-8|TRBJ1-4|-
CASSLLFRNEKLFF
TGTGCCAGCAGCTTATTATTTCGTAATGAAAAACTGTTTTTT
>TRBD1|TRBV4-3|TRBJ1-2|-
CASSQERLQGAGYTF
TGCGCCAGCAGCCAAGAGAGGCTACAGGGGGCGGGCTACACCTTC
>TRBD1|TRBV6-5|TRBJ1-1|few
CASSRGQGVNTEAFF
TGTGCCAGCAGTCGTGGACAGGGTGTGAACACTGAAGCTTTCTTT
>-|TRBV5-6|TRBJ2-1|few
CASSLGLSHYNEQFF
TGTGCCAGCAGCTTGGGACTATCTCACTACAATGAGCAGTTCTTC
>-|TRBV30|TRBJ1-1|few
CAWALSRVGTEAFF
TGTGCCTGGGCTCTCTCGAGGGTAGGGACTGAAGCTTTCTTT
>-|TRBV7-2|TRBJ1-1|-
CASSLAGANTEAFF
TGTGCCAGCAGCTTAGCAGGGGCTAACACTGAAGCTTTCTTT
>TRBD1|TRBV18|TRBJ2-7|few
CASSPPDRTGYEQYF
TGTGCCAGCTCACCACCGGATCGGACAGGTTACGAGCAGTACTTC
>-|TRBV7-9|TRBJ1-1|-
CASSYRGRGTEAFF
TGTGCCAGCAGCTACCGGGGGAGAGGGACTGAAGCTTTCTTT
>-|TRBV9|TRBJ1-2|-
CASSPSWGSYTF
TGTGCCAGCAGCCCCTCGTGGGGCAGCTACACCTTC
>-|TRBV5-6|TRBJ1-4|-
CASSSIQGSANEKLFF
TGTGCCAGCAGCTCGATCCAGGGGAGCGCTAATGAAAAACTGTTTTTT
>TRBD2|TRBV19|TRBJ2-1|-
CASSPSLAGGLDEQFF
TGTGCCAGTAGTCCTTCACTAGCGGGGGGGCTCGATGAGCAGTTCTTC
>TRBD1|TRBV10-3|TRBJ2-3|once
CAISVGQSTDTQYF
TGTGCCATCAGTGTGGGACAGAGCACAGATACGCAGTATTTT
>TRBD1|TRBV7-2|TRBJ2-7|-
CASSKGQQPYEQYF
TGTGCCAGCAGTAAGGGACAGCAACCCTACGAGCAGTACTTC
>TRBD2|TRBV5-4|TRBJ2-7|-
CASSFSSGGPYEQYF
TGTGCCAGCAGCTTTTCTAGCGGAGGCCCCTACGAGCAGTACTTC
>-|TRBV5-1|TRBJ1-5|-
CASSYHNAVLEGQPQHF
TGCGCCAGCAGCTATCATAATGCGGTCCTAGAGGGTCAGCCCCAGCATTTT
>TRBD1|TRBV2|TRBJ2-7|once
CAGGGGQGSYEQYF
TGTGCCGGTGGGGGTGGACAGGGGTCCTACGAGCAGTACTTC
>TRBD1|TRBV6-5|TRBJ1-4|-
CASSLTGTGGEKLFF
TGTGCCAGCAGCCTCACCGGGACAGGGGGTGAAAAACTGTTTTTT
>TRBD2|TRBV4-3|TRBJ2-7|once
CASSQWTSGGYEQYF
TGCGCCAGCAGCCAATGGACTAGCGGGGGCTACGAGCAGTACTTC
>TRBD1|TRBV7-2|TRBJ1-1|few
CASSKRQGRGTEAFF
TGTGCCAGCAGCAAAAGACAGGGTCGGGGGACTGAAGCTTTCTTT
>TRBD1|TRBV3-1/TRBV3-2|TRBJ1-2|-
CASSQGVTGEGYTF
TGTGCCAGCAGCCAAGGGGTTACAGGGGAAGGCTACACCTTC
>-|TRBV18|TRBJ2-2|-
CASSPGTRTGELFF
TGTGCCAGCTCACCAGGGACACGAACCGGGGAGCTGTTTTTT
>-|TRBV6-5|TRBJ2-1|-
CASRSILRDEQFF
TGTGCCAGCAGGAGTATACTCCGCGATGAGCAGTTCTTC
>-|TRBV9|TRBJ2-1|-
CASSSRMGSNSYNEQFF
TGTGCCAGCAGCTCCCGGATGGGCTCTAACTCCTACAATGAGCAGTTCTTC
>-|TRBV5-6|TRBJ1-1|-
CASSLAGEAFF
TGTGCCAGCAGCTTGGCGGGAGAGGCTTTCTTT
>-|TRBV4-3|TRBJ2-5|-
CASSQEAGAQETQYF
TGCGCCAGCAGCCAAGAGGCGGGGGCACAAGAGACCCAGTACTTC
>TRBD2|TRBV5-5|TRBJ2-3|-
CASSLALVGAGGGDTQYF
TGTGCCAGCAGCTTGGCCTTGGTCGGAGCGGGGGGCGGAGATACGCAGTATTTT